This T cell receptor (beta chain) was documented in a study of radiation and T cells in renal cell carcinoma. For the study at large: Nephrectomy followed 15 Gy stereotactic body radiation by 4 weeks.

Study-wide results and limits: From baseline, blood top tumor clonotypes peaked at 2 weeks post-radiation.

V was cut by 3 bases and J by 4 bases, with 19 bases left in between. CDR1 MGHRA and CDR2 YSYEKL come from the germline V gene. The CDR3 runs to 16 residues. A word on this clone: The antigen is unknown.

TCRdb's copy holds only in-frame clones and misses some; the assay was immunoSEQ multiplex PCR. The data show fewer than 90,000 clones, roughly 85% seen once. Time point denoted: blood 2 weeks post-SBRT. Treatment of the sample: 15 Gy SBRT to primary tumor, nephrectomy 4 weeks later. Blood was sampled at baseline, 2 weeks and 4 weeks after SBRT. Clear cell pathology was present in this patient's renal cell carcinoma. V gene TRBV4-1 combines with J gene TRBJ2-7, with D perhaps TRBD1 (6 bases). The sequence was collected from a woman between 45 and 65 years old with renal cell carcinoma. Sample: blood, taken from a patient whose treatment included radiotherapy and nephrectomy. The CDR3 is CASSHSLLGQRYEQYF. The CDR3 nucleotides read TGCGCCAGCAGCCATAGCCTATTAGGACAGAGATACGAGCAGTACTTC.